A single sample is the source of the 28 T cell receptor beta chains below, sequenced in a study of shared clonotypes between healthy human individuals. The data were produced by immunoSEQ multiplex PCR, yet TCRdb's version contains in-frame clones alone and is incomplete. The sample holds a few million clones, 90% to 95% seen once. Sequenced input: naive CD4+ T cells sorted from blood. Subset: CD45RA+ positively selected. These receptors were collected from a man aged 18 to 29 in good health.

With respect to this clone: Within the sample, other DNA sequences also encode this same CDR3. The genes are TRBV6-5 and TRBJ2-7; D unresolved. CDR3 length equals 14 residues. V gave up 0 bases and J gave up 0 bases, with 6 bases separating them. Per the germline V gene, CDR1 is MNHEY and CDR2 is SVGAGI. CDR3 sequence: CASSYSRSSYEQYF. The CDR3 DNA reads TGTGCCAGCAGTTACTCCCGTTCCTCCTACGAGCAGTACTTC.

Worth noting for this clone: The sample contains more than one DNA sequence encoding this CDR3. V is TRBV5-4 and J is TRBJ1-2; 11 nucleotides agree with TRBD1. Germline CDR1 SGHNT, CDR2 YYREEE (reference sequence). J was trimmed by 3 bases and V by 3 bases; bases with no gene match: 1. This CDR3 is 14 amino acids long. CDR3 residues: CASSSGQGDYGYTF. The CDR3 DNA reads as TGTGCCAGCAGCTCGGGACAGGGGGACTATGGCTACACCTTC.

This chain connects TRBV5-1 to TRBJ2-7; tentative D call: TRBD1 (6 bases). The CDR3 has 14 residues. The V and J ends lost 0 bases and 1 base respectively, with 8 bases between them. Germline V gives CDR1 SGHRS, CDR2 YFSETQ. The CDR3 DNA is TGCGCCAGCAGCTTGGACAGGGAATCCTACGAGCAGTACTTC. It translates to CASSLDRESYEQYF. Drawing the rest from reference TRBV5-1 and TRBJ2-7, the complete variable domain is KAGVTQTPRYLIKTRGQQVTLSCSPISGHRSVSWYQQTPGQGLQFLFEYFSETQRNKGNFPGRFSGRQFSNSRSEMNVSTLELGDSALYLCASSLDRESYEQYFGPGTRLTVT.

The CDR3, as DNA: TGTGCCAGCAGTTTTTACCCGGGACTTAATGAAAAACTGTTTTTT. It encodes CASSFYPGLNEKLFF. The chain carries TRBV27 and TRBJ1-4, with a weak D call TRBD1 (5 bases). The germline CDR1 and CDR2 sequences are MNHEY and SMNVEV (reference sequence). The CDR3 sequence is 15 residues long. Trimming stripped 3 bases from V and 4 bases from J, with 12 bases between.

A note on this clone: The same CDR3 is also encoded by other DNA sequences in this sample. The chain couples TRBV11-3 to TRBJ1-1, with 7 bases that match TRBD1. CDR1 is SGHNT, CDR2 YENEEA, per germline. V gave up 6 bases and J gave up 0 bases; unmatched junction bases: 4. This CDR3 region has 14 residues. DNA of the CDR3: TGTGCCAGCAGTTTGGACAGGTTGAACACTGAAGCTTTCTTT. Translating it yields CASSLDRLNTEAFF.

A single count supports this clone. This chain links TRBV14 with TRBJ2-2; 8 bases map to TRBD2. The V gene end was trimmed by 4 bases and the J gene end by 2 bases; junction bases not matched to a gene: 6. In germline, CDR1 is SGHDN, CDR2 FVKESK. This CDR3 region has 16 residues. The CDR3 DNA sequence: TGTGCCAGCAGCCGACTCGGGGGGGCAAACACCGGGGAGCTGTTTTTT. This encodes CASSRLGGANTGELFF. Combining the CDR3 with reference TRBV14 and TRBJ2-2 gives the whole variable domain EAGVTQFPSHSVIEKGQTVTLRCDPISGHDNLYWYRRVMGKEIKFLLHFVKESKQDESGMPNNRFLAERTGGTYSTLKVQPAELEDSGVYFCASSRLGGANTGELFFGEGSRLTVL.

The rearrangement links TRBV5-8 to TRBJ1-4, with TRBD1 matching over 8 bases. The CDR3 has 14 residues. Germline values: CDR1 SGHTS, CDR2 YDEGEE. Trimming removed 5 bases from V and 8 bases from J; junction bases left unmatched: 8. As DNA, the CDR3 is TGTGCCAGCAGGTGGACAGGGCTAGGGGAAAAACTGTTTTTT. Translated: CASRWTGLGEKLFF. The full variable domain, completed using reference TRBV5-8 and TRBJ1-4, is EAGVTQSPTHLIKTRGQQATLRCSPISGHTSVYWYQQALGLGLQFLLWYDEGEERNRGNFPPRFSGRQFPNYSSELNVNALELEDSALYLCASRWTGLGEKLFFGSGTQLSVL.

The rearrangement joins TRBV7-8 to TRBJ1-2; TRBD1 agrees at 8 bases. The V gene end was trimmed by 3 bases and the J gene end by 4 bases; junction bases not matched to a gene: 4. This CDR3 has 14 residues. Germline CDR1 SGHVS, CDR2 FQNEAQ. Written as DNA, the CDR3 is TGTGCCAGCAGCTTTATGGGACAGGCCTATGGCTACACCTTC. Amino acid sequence: CASSFMGQAYGYTF.

The genes are TRBV28 and TRBJ1-2; TRBD1 agrees at 9 bases. Germline V gene data show CDR1 as MDHEN and CDR2 as SYDVKM. The ends lost 4 bases at V and 7 bases at J; junction bases unmatched: 7. This CDR3 spans 14 amino acids. The DNA for the CDR3 is TGTGCCAGCAGTTGGGGACAGGGAGAAGTTGGCTACACCTTC. This encodes CASSWGQGEVGYTF.

V and J are TRBV28 and TRBJ2-5, with a possible D match to TRBD1 (6 bases). V lost 6 bases and J 4 bases, leaving 18 bases between the germline ends. The CDR3 consists of 15 residues. In germline, CDR1 is MDHEN, CDR2 SYDVKM. CDR3 bases: TGTGCCAGCAGGTGGGACACTGCTGCGGGAGAGACCCAGTACTTC. Translation gives CASRWDTAAGETQYF.

The chain employs TRBV2 and TRBJ2-2; 11 bases are a match to TRBD1. The V segment lost 4 bases and the J segment 6 bases; nucleotides outside the gene matches: 4. The germline V gene has CDR1 SNHLY and CDR2 FYNNEI. This CDR3 spans 15 amino acids. The CDR3 DNA is TGTGCCAGCAGTGCCGGACAGGGGGCGGCCGGGGAGCTGTTTTTT. Translated: CASSAGQGAAGELFF.

Only one count was recorded for this clone. The J gene is TRBJ2-6, the V gene TRBV9; 8 nucleotides agree with TRBD1. The germline gives CDR1 SGDLS, CDR2 YYNGEE. CDR3 length: 13 residues. V lost 2 bases and J lost 11; bases outside the gene matches: 3. This CDR3 is CASSVGTGDVLTF. The CDR3, as DNA: TGTGCCAGCAGCGTCGGGACAGGAGACGTCCTGACTTTC.

This clone was counted a single time. The junction and the germline gene differ at one end; a read error may be behind it. V usage is TRBV4-2 and J usage is TRBJ2-3; 10 bases line up with TRBD1. Germline CDR1 LGHNA, CDR2 YNFKEQ. This CDR3 is 15 amino acids long. CDR3 in amino acids: CAGSQDQSGGQGRRF. In DNA form, the CDR3 reads TGTGCCGGCAGCCAAGATCAGTCGGGGGGACAGGGGCGTCGTTTT.

The rearrangement uses TRBV5-1 and TRBJ1-4; 7 bases map to TRBD1. J was trimmed by 2 bases and V by 0 bases; bases with no gene match: 4. This CDR3 has 16 amino acids. Germline CDR1 reads SGHRS; CDR2 reads YFSETQ. CDR3 nucleotide sequence: TGCGCCAGCAGCTTGGTGACAGGGTCTACTAATGAAAAACTGTTTTTT. Its translation is CASSLVTGSTNEKLFF. The full variable domain, its missing parts supplied by reference TRBV5-1 and TRBJ1-4, is KAGVTQTPRYLIKTRGQQVTLSCSPISGHRSVSWYQQTPGQGLQFLFEYFSETQRNKGNFPGRFSGRQFSNSRSEMNVSTLELGDSALYLCASSLVTGSTNEKLFFGSGTQLSVL.

The V and J genes are TRBV6-6 and TRBJ1-6; 9 positions agree with TRBD1. The CDR3 is 16 residues long. Germline-derived CDR1 and CDR2 are MNHNY and SVGAGI (reference sequence). The ends lost 0 bases at V and 7 bases at J; junction bases unmatched: 4. The chain's CDR3 is CASSYSGQGGNSPLHF. For the CDR3, the DNA is TGTGCCAGCAGTTACTCGGGACAGGGAGGAAATTCACCCCTCCACTTT.

The genes are TRBV10-2 and TRBJ2-4, with 7 bases lining up with TRBD1. The CDR3 length is 13 residues. The germline gives CDR1 WSHSY, CDR2 SAAADI. V lost 7 bases, J lost 5 bases, and 5 bases stayed unmatched. The CDR3 is CASTRGQQNIQYF. CDR3 DNA sequence: TGCGCCAGCACAAGGGGGCAACAAAACATTCAGTACTTC.

Only one count was recorded for this clone. The V gene is TRBV9, the J gene TRBJ1-4, with TRBD1 identical over 9 bases. The CDR3 has 16 amino acids. Germline V CDR1 and CDR2: SGDLS, YYNGEE. The ends lost 0 bases at V and 4 bases at J; junction bases unmatched: 4. The CDR3 region has the DNA TGTGCCAGCAGCGTAGGAATGGGACAGGGTAATGAAAAACTGTTTTTT. Translating it yields CASSVGMGQGNEKLFF. The full variable domain, with the rest looked up from reference TRBV9 and TRBJ1-4, is DSGVTQTPKHLITATGQRVTLRCSPRSGDLSVYWYQQSLDQGLQFLIQYYNGEERAKGNILERFSAQQFPDLHSELNLSSLELGDSALYFCASSVGMGQGNEKLFFGSGTQLSVL.

This chain uses TRBV7-9 with TRBJ2-3, with D hard to call. Trimming took 10 bases from V and 0 from J, leaving 14 bases between them. The CDR3 has 14 residues. The germline gives CDR1 SEHNR, CDR2 FQNEAQ (reference sequence). CDR3: CAIPSATSTDTQYF. CDR3 nucleotides: TGTGCCATCCCCTCAGCGACTAGCACAGATACGCAGTATTTT.

The chain employs TRBV7-9 and TRBJ1-2; D might be TRBD1 (6 bases). This CDR3 has 13 residues. V was trimmed by 5 bases and J by 4 bases, leaving 11 bases between them. Germline values: CDR1 SEHNR, CDR2 FQNEAQ (reference sequence). The DNA for the CDR3 is TGTGCCAGCAGCCCACAGGGCCTCTATGGCTACACCTTC. This codes for CASSPQGLYGYTF.

The chain joins TRBV13 to TRBJ2-3; D is uncertain. The CDR3 consists of 16 residues. Germline values: CDR1 PRHDT, CDR2 FYEKMQ (reference sequence). Trimming shortened V by 2 bases and J by 0 bases, and 12 bases separated the two germline ends. The CDR3 protein is CASSLRSATSTDTQYF. The DNA for the CDR3 is TGTGCCAGCAGCTTAAGGTCTGCGACTAGCACAGATACGCAGTATTTT.

This clone was seen a single time. The sample has other DNA sequences that encode this CDR3 too. This rearrangement joins TRBV5-1 to TRBJ2-3; TRBD1 might be the D (5 bases). The germline gives CDR1 SGHRS, CDR2 YFSETQ. The germline V and J ends were trimmed by 2 bases and 1 base, with 11 bases remaining between them. The CDR3 consists of 15 residues. The CDR3 loop is CASSFQGAGTDTQYF. The CDR3, as DNA: TGCGCCAGCAGCTTTCAAGGGGCTGGCACAGATACGCAGTATTTT. Full variable domain (rest looked up from reference TRBV5-1 and TRBJ2-3): KAGVTQTPRYLIKTRGQQVTLSCSPISGHRSVSWYQQTPGQGLQFLFEYFSETQRNKGNFPGRFSGRQFSNSRSEMNVSTLELGDSALYLCASSFQGAGTDTQYFGPGTRLTVL.

This chain joins TRBV6-1 and TRBJ2-3; D perhaps matches TRBD2 (6 bases). CDR3 length: 13 amino acids. The V gene's germline CDR1 is MNHNS and CDR2 SASEGT. V was pared by 8 bases and J by 5 bases, with 14 bases between. CDR3 coding DNA: TGTGCCAGCGGGGGGTTCATAAGAGATACGCAGTATTTT. Amino acid sequence: CASGGFIRDTQYF.

V usage is TRBV4-1 and J usage is TRBJ1-3; D gene uncertain. Germline V gene data show CDR1 as MGHRA and CDR2 as YSYEKL. This CDR3 region has 15 residues. Trimming shortened V by 1 base and J by 0 bases, and 7 bases separated the two germline ends. CDR3 in amino acids: CASSQGVPSGNTIYF. The CDR3 nucleotides read TGCGCCAGCAGCCAAGGGGTCCCCTCTGGAAACACCATATATTTT.

The V gene is TRBV2, the J gene TRBJ1-1; 7 nucleotides align to TRBD1. With V trimmed by 5 bases and J by 1 base, 7 bases remained unmatched. This CDR3 comprises 15 residues. Germline loops: CDR1 SNHLY, CDR2 FYNNEI. CDR3 residues: CASSFVEGANTEAFF. The CDR3 coding sequence is TGTGCCAGCAGTTTCGTCGAGGGGGCGAACACTGAAGCTTTCTTT.

The V gene is TRBV10-3, the J gene TRBJ2-6, with D perhaps assigned TRBD1 or TRBD2 (5 bases each). CDR3 length: 14 residues. CDR1 is ENHRY and CDR2 is SYGVKD in the germline V gene. The V and J ends lost 11 bases and 0 bases respectively, with 11 bases between them. The DNA of the CDR3 is TGTGCCGTTCGGGACGGCTCTGGGGCCAACGTCCTGACTTTC. Protein product: CAVRDGSGANVLTF.

J is TRBJ1-4 and V is TRBV4-3; no clear D gene. This CDR3 has 13 amino acids. V was pared by 1 base and J by 8 bases, with 8 bases between. Germline V CDR1 and CDR2: LGHNA, YSLEER. The CDR3 protein is CASSQGGGEKLFF. In DNA form, the CDR3 reads TGCGCCAGCAGCCAAGGTGGAGGGGAAAAACTGTTTTTT.

The V gene is TRBV2, the J gene TRBJ2-5, with 9 bases fitting TRBD1. CDR1 is SNHLY and CDR2 is FYNNEI in the germline V gene. With 5 bases clipped from V and 4 bases from J, the junction kept 5 bases outside the gene matches. The CDR3 is made up of 14 amino acids. In nucleotides, the CDR3 is TGTGCCAGCAGTCAACAGGGGGCGGGAGAGACCCAGTACTTC. Its translation: CASSQQGAGETQYF.

V usage is TRBV30 and J usage is TRBJ2-2; no reliable D call. The CDR3 contains 12 residues. Germline V gene sequence: CDR1 GTSNPN, CDR2 SVGIG (reference sequence). Trimming removed 0 bases at V and 7 bases at J, with 6 bases between. The CDR3 spells CAWSVEVGELFF. The CDR3, as DNA: TGTGCCTGGAGTGTAGAGGTCGGGGAGCTGTTTTTT. The variable domain in full, completed from reference TRBV30 and TRBJ2-2, reads SQTIHQWPATLVQPVGSPLSLECTVEGTSNPNLYWYRQAAGRGLQLLFYSVGIGQISSEVPQNLSASRPQDRQFILSSKKLLLSDSGFYLCAWSVEVGELFFGEGSRLTVL.